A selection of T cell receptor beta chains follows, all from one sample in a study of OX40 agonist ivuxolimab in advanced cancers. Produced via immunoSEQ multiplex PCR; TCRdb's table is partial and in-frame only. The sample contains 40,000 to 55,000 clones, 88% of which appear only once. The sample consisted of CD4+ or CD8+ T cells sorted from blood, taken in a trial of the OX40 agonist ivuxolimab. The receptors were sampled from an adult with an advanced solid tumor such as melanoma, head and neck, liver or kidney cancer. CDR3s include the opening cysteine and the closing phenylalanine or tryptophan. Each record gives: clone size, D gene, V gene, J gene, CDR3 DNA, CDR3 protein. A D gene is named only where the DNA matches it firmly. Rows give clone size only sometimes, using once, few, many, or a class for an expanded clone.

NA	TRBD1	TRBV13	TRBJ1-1	TGTGCCAGCAGCTTAGGTGAGATCGTCGGGACAGGGAGGAACACTGAAGCTTTCTTT	CASSLGEIVGTGRNTEAFF
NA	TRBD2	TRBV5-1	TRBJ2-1	TGCGCCAGCAGCCAGGGACTAGCTTCCAATGAGCAGTTCTTC	CASSQGLASNEQFF
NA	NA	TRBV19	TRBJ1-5	TGTGCCAGTAGTGGGGACAGCAATCAGCCCCAGCATTTT	CASSGDSNQPQHF
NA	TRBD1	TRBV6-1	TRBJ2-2	TGTGCCAGCAGTGCCAACAGGGGTGGGACCGGGGAGCTGTTTTTT	CASSANRGGTGELFF
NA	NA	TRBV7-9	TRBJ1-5	TGTGCCAGCAGGTTAGATGATCAGCCCCAGCATTTT	CASRLDDQPQHF
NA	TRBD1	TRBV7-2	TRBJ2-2	TGTGCCAGCAGCTTAGGACGGACAGGGGAGAAGGGGGAGCTGTTTTTT	CASSLGRTGEKGELFF
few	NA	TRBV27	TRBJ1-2	TGTGCCAGCAGCCTCGGACGGTCAAGGGGGGATGGCTACACCTTC	CASSLGRSRGDGYTF
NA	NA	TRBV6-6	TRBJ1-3	TGTGCCAGCAGTTACGGGTCCTCTGGAAACACCATATATTTT	CASSYGSSGNTIYF
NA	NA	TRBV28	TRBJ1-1	TGTGCCAGCACTCTCAGGGGCACTGAAGCTTTCTTT	CASTLRGTEAFF
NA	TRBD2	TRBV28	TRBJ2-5	TGTGCCAGCAGTCCTCCTTTTGGGACTAGCGGTCTGGGGACCCAGTACTTC	CASSPPFGTSGLGTQYF
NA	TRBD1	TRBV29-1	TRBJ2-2	TGCAGCGTTCGGGACAGAACGAACCGGGGAGCTGTTTTT	CSVRDRTNRGAVF
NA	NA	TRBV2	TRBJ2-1	TGTGCCAGCAGTGAAGCGGCCGGGGGTCGCAGCTACCGTTACAATGAGCAGTTCTTC	CASSEAAGGRSYRYNEQFF
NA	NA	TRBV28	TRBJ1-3	TGTGCCAGCAGTTCCCATGATAACAGGGCGCTCGGAAACACCATATATTTT	CASSSHDNRALGNTIYF
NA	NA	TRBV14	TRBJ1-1	TGTGCCAGCAGCCAGAGGACCCGGGACTCTGAAGCTTTCTTT	CASSQRTRDSEAFF
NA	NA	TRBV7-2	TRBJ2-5	TGTGCCAGCAGCTTATACCAAGAGACCCAGTACTTC	CASSLYQETQYF
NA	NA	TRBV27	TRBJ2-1	TGTGCCAGCAGTTTATCCCCGGGACGGAAACTCAATGAGCAGTTCTTC	CASSLSPGRKLNEQFF
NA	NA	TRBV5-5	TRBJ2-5	TGTGCCAGCAGCCCCTACTCACAAGAGACCCAGTACTTC	CASSPYSQETQYF
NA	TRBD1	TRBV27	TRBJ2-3	TGTGCCAGCAGTCGGGACAGGGAGACAGATACGCAGTATTTT	CASSRDRETDTQYF
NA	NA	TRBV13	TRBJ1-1	TGTGCCAGCAGCCCGGCTCGGGGTAACACTGAAGCTTTCTTT	CASSPARGNTEAFF
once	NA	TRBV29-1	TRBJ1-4	TGCAGCGTTCTAACAACTAATGAAAAACTGTTTTTT	CSVLTTNEKLFF
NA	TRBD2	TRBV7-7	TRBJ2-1	TGTGCCAGCAGCCCTAACCTAGCGGGGGTCGGGAATGAGCAGTTCTTC	CASSPNLAGVGNEQFF
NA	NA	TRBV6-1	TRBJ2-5	TGTGCCAGCAGTGAATGGGGGGAGACCCAGTACTTC	CASSEWGETQYF
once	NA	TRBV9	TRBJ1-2	TGTGCCAGCAGCGAGTCCCAAGACCTAAACTATGGCTACACCTTC	CASSESQDLNYGYTF